The 27 T cell receptor beta chains reported below all come from one sample, sequenced in a study of technical replicates of blood from several donors. Profiled with immunoSEQ multiplex PCR; TCRdb holds only in-frame clones, not every one. Here the sample spans about 67,000 clones, under 98% being singletons. The material sequenced was T cells isolated from PBMCs. The receptor set was obtained from a human donor in good health.

The chain employs TRBV2 and TRBJ1-2; 9 positions agree with TRBD1. There are 14 residues in the CDR3. Germline V gene lookup returns CDR1 SNHLY and CDR2 FYNNEI. V gave up 6 bases and J gave up 4 bases; unmatched junction bases: 6. The CDR3 nucleotides are TGTGCCAGCAGCGAGACAGGGGGAGTCTATGGCTACACCTTC. This codes for CASSETGGVYGYTF.

The V gene is TRBV7-9, the J gene TRBJ2-7; maybe TRBD1 (5 bases). Germline V gives CDR1 SEHNR, CDR2 FQNEAQ (reference sequence). V was pared by 5 bases and J by 1 base, with 21 bases between. The CDR3 totals 17 residues. In DNA form, the CDR3 reads TGTGCCAGCAGCCCCCCGACTGCTAGGGGCATATCCTACGAGCAGTACTTC. Translation: CASSPPTARGISYEQYF.

V and J are TRBV4-3 and TRBJ1-1, with TRBD1 identical over 8 bases. There are 15 residues in the CDR3. CDR1 is LGHNA and CDR2 is YSLEER in the germline V gene. J gave up 4 bases and V 0 bases, and 4 bases lay outside the gene matches. For the CDR3, the DNA is TGCGCCAGCAGCCAAGAACAGGGGGTTGGCACTGAAGCTTTCTTT. Encoded protein: CASSQEQGVGTEAFF.

The gene calls are TRBV29-1 and TRBJ2-1, with TRBD2 matching 14 bases. The trim removed 4 bases at V and 13 bases at J, leaving 6 bases unmatched. CDR1 is SQVTM and CDR2 is ANQGSEA in the germline V gene. The CDR3 is 13 residues long. The CDR3 sequence: CSVAGTSGSPQFF. CDR3 in DNA: TGCAGCGTTGCCGGGACTAGCGGGAGCCCACAGTTCTTC.

DNA for the CDR3: TGCGCCAGCAGCTTGGTATCCGGTCACCAAGAGACCCAGTACTTC. This gives the protein CASSLVSGHQETQYF. The chain employs TRBV5-1 and TRBJ2-5; D ambiguous. Germline V gene lookup returns CDR1 SGHRS and CDR2 YFSETQ. The CDR3 is 15 residues long. V gave up 0 bases and J gave up 0 bases, with 9 bases separating them.

J is TRBJ2-7 and V is TRBV5-1; D uncertain. Deletions cut 0 bases from V and 0 bases from J, with 13 bases between. The germline CDR1 and CDR2 sequences are SGHRS and YFSETQ. The CDR3 is made up of 16 amino acids. CDR3 DNA: TGCGCCAGCAGCTTGGGTGGGCCCCTAAGCTCCTACGAGCAGTACTTC. It specifies CASSLGGPLSSYEQYF.

This sequence joins TRBV30 and TRBJ2-7, with 7 bases aligning to TRBD1. V shed 3 bases and J 2 bases; nucleotides not matched to a gene: 7. This CDR3 is 14 amino acids long. CDR1 and CDR2 (germline): GTSNPN, SVGIG (reference sequence). The DNA of the CDR3 is TGTGCCTGGAGCTCCGGGACAGACCCCTACGAGCAGTACTTC. Residues: CAWSSGTDPYEQYF.

This chain joins TRBV7-3 and TRBJ1-5; D gene ambiguous. CDR3 length: 14 residues. Looked up from germline, CDR1 is SGHTA and CDR2 is FQGTGA. V shed 1 base and J shed 11 bases, with 15 bases lying between them. The CDR3: CASSLKQRRGAQHF. DNA of the CDR3: TGTGCCAGCAGCTTAAAACAGAGGCGGGGAGCCCAGCATTTT.

A single count supports this clone. This chain uses TRBV5-1 with TRBJ2-7; the match to TRBD1 covers 9 bases. Germline CDR1 reads SGHRS; CDR2 reads YFSETQ. The CDR3 loop spans 14 amino acids. V shed 1 base and J 4 bases; nucleotides not matched to a gene: 3. This chain's CDR3 is CASSLPGQGYEQYF. In nucleotides, the CDR3 is TGCGCCAGCAGCTTGCCGGGACAGGGTTACGAGCAGTACTTC.

The rearrangement links TRBV9 to TRBJ1-2; D possibly corresponds to TRBD1 (5 bases). The CDR3 is made up of 13 amino acids. The germline CDR1 and CDR2 sequences are SGDLS and YYNGEE. The V and J ends lost 1 base and 3 bases respectively, with 7 bases between them. CDR3 sequence (DNA): TGTGCCAGCAGCGTACGGGGGGACTATGGCTACACCTTC. This encodes CASSVRGDYGYTF.

This chain connects TRBV6-1 to TRBJ2-5; perhaps TRBD1 as D (5 bases). Trimming left V 1 base short and J 1 base short, with 13 bases between. This CDR3 is built from 16 residues. The germline V gene has CDR1 MNHNS and CDR2 SASEGT. The CDR3 loop is CASSEEAGPVQETQYF. In DNA form, the CDR3 reads TGTGCCAGCAGTGAAGAGGCAGGGCCCGTCCAAGAGACCCAGTACTTC.

The chain links TRBV19 to TRBJ1-2, with D perhaps TRBD1 (5 bases). V lost 0 bases, J lost 1 base, and 12 bases lay in between. CDR1 is LNHDA and CDR2 is SQIVND in the germline V gene (reference sequence). This CDR3 spans 16 amino acids. The CDR3 DNA reads TGTGCCAGTAGTATAGACCGACAGCTTCTTAACTATGGCTACACCTTC. Protein product: CASSIDRQLLNYGYTF.

The chain carries TRBV5-6 and TRBJ1-4; D call uncertain. The CDR3 spans 15 residues. Per the germline V gene, CDR1 is SGHDT and CDR2 is YYEEEE. Trimming removed 2 bases from V and 4 bases from J, with 12 bases in between. Here the CDR3 reads CASSFLGGLNEKLFF. Written as DNA, the CDR3 is TGTGCCAGCAGCTTTCTAGGCGGACTTAATGAAAAACTGTTTTTT.

The gene calls are TRBV6-1 and TRBJ1-5; D not resolved. Germline CDR1 and CDR2: MNHNS and SASEGT. The CDR3 is 15 amino acids. V dropped 10 bases and J dropped 0 bases, with 16 bases sitting between them. The chain's CDR3 is CATLQWQNSNQPQHF. In nucleotides, the CDR3 is TGTGCCACCCTGCAATGGCAAAATAGCAATCAGCCCCAGCATTTT.

This rearrangement joins TRBV29-1 to TRBJ1-5, with 7 bases identical to TRBD1. The V and J ends lost 6 bases and 3 bases, in that order; junction bases with no gene match: 5. This CDR3 has 13 residues. Per germline, CDR1 SQVTM and CDR2 ANQGSEA. This CDR3 is CSVSTGLNQPQHF. CDR3 coding DNA: TGCAGCGTCTCGACAGGGCTCAATCAGCCCCAGCATTTT.

The genes are TRBV6-4 and TRBJ1-1; possible D gene TRBD1, 6 bases. CDR1 is MRHNA, CDR2 SNTAGT, per germline. The CDR3 consists of 15 residues. Trimming removed 6 bases at V and 0 bases at J, with 14 bases between. Here the CDR3 reads CASRPTGGLNTEAFF. The CDR3 bases are TGTGCCAGCAGGCCGACAGGCGGCCTGAACACTGAAGCTTTCTTT.

The chain joins TRBV5-4 to TRBJ2-7, with TRBD2 matching 10 bases. Trimming removed 0 bases from V and 9 bases from J; junction bases left unmatched: 12. Germline V gene data show CDR1 as SGHNT and CDR2 as YYREEE (reference sequence). The CDR3 covers 16 residues. CDR3 region: CASSLGDLAGVQAQYF. The CDR3 DNA is TGTGCCAGCAGCTTGGGGGATCTAGCGGGAGTACAGGCGCAGTACTTC.

CDR3 in amino acids: CAGGLKAYEQYF. The DNA of the CDR3 is TGTGCTGGCGGCTTAAAAGCCTACGAGCAGTACTTC. The rearrangement joins TRBV2 to TRBJ2-7; D gene ambiguous. Germline V gives CDR1 SNHLY, CDR2 FYNNEI. The CDR3 spans 12 residues.

The chain links TRBV6-5 to TRBJ2-7; D possibly corresponds to TRBD1 (5 bases). V lost 0 bases and J lost 6, with 9 bases in between. The germline gives CDR1 MNHEY, CDR2 SVGAGI. This CDR3 has 13 residues. Here the CDR3 DNA reads TGTGCCAGCAGTTACTCCGAAGGGGTCGAGCAGTACTTC. As protein: CASSYSEGVEQYF.

The V and J genes are TRBV30 and TRBJ1-4; tentative D call: TRBD1 (6 bases). V gave up 3 bases and J gave up 11 bases, with 16 bases separating them. In germline, CDR1 is GTSNPN, CDR2 SVGIG (reference sequence). The CDR3 extends over 13 amino acids. CDR3 nucleotides: TGTGCCTGGAGCTCCACAGGGATGAGCAAACTGTTTTTT. Translating gives CAWSSTGMSKLFF.

The V gene is TRBV7-3, the J gene TRBJ2-2, with a tentative D call TRBD2 (5 bases). The CDR3 is 13 residues long. V lost 5 bases to trimming and J lost 6 bases, with 10 bases between them. The germline V gene has CDR1 SGHTA and CDR2 FQGTGA. For the CDR3, the DNA is TGTGCCAGCAGCCCGGGATCGGCCGGGGAGCTGTTTTTT. Its translation: CASSPGSAGELFF.

The CDR3 DNA is TGTGCCAGTAGGTCGGGCCAAGTAGGCGGGAATCAGCCCCAGCATTTT. Its protein is CASRSGQVGGNQPQHF. The J gene is TRBJ1-5, the V gene TRBV19; D gene ambiguous. V was clipped by 6 bases and J by 4 bases, with 19 bases between them. CDR3 length: 16 amino acids. The V gene's germline CDR1 is LNHDA and CDR2 SQIVND (reference sequence).

The chain joins TRBV6-5 to TRBJ1-2; possible D gene TRBD1, 5 bases. This CDR3 is built from 15 residues. V lost 6 bases to trimming and J lost 8 bases, with 22 bases between them. Germline CDR1 is MNHEY and CDR2 is SVGAGI. DNA of the CDR3: TGTGCCAGCAGCCGCTGGATGGGGGGAAGCGGGGGCTACACCTTC. It encodes CASSRWMGGSGGYTF.

CDR3 amino acids: CASSLRQGVFDEQFF. The CDR3 nucleotides are TGTGCCAGCAGCTTGAGACAGGGTGTGTTCGATGAGCAGTTCTTC. V usage is TRBV5-4 and J usage is TRBJ2-1; TRBD1 matches 7 bases. V shed 1 base and J 8 bases; nucleotides not matched to a gene: 9. Looked up from germline, CDR1 is SGHNT and CDR2 is YYREEE (reference sequence). This CDR3 has 15 residues.

The rearrangement joins TRBV27 to TRBJ2-1, with TRBD2 identical over 14 bases. This CDR3 is 16 amino acids long. Germline values: CDR1 MNHEY, CDR2 SMNVEV (reference sequence). V was clipped by 2 bases and J by 10 bases; unmatched bases: 7. CDR3 DNA: TGTGCCAGCAGTTTAGCCGGGACTAGCGGGAGTTTGGAGCAGTTCTTC. This codes for CASSLAGTSGSLEQFF.

V and J are TRBV13 and TRBJ2-3; D not resolved. CDR3 length: 14 amino acids. V lost 5 bases, J lost 4 bases, and 13 bases lay in between. CDR1 and CDR2 (germline): PRHDT, FYEKMQ (reference sequence). CDR3 loop: CASSLRFAADTQYF. CDR3 in DNA: TGTGCCAGCAGCCTCCGGTTCGCGGCAGATACGCAGTATTTT.

V usage is TRBV30 and J usage is TRBJ2-1; possible D gene TRBD2, 7 bases. The germline V and J ends were trimmed by 2 bases and 9 bases, with 11 bases remaining between them. Germline CDR1 reads GTSNPN; CDR2 reads SVGIG (reference sequence). This CDR3 has 12 amino acids. DNA of the CDR3: TGTGCCTGGAGTCCGGGGGGCGGTGAGCAGTTCTTC. Its protein is CAWSPGGGEQFF. The full variable domain, its missing parts supplied by reference TRBV30 and TRBJ2-1, is SQTIHQWPATLVQPVGSPLSLECTVEGTSNPNLYWYRQAAGRGLQLLFYSVGIGQISSEVPQNLSASRPQDRQFILSSKKLLLSDSGFYLCAWSPGGGEQFFGPGTRLTVL.